This is a list of T cell receptor beta chains from one sample in a study of blood T cell repertoires in COVID-19. Using immunoSEQ multiplex PCR, the repertoire was profiled, and TCRdb retains in-frame clones only, with some absent. The table includes nearly 80,000 clones, roughly 80% detected once. Sequenced: peripheral blood. The receptors were gathered from a woman in her sixties or seventies with acute or convalescent COVID-19. Each CDR3 is given with its conserved first and last residue. The D gene is left open where the match is weak. Some rows have no size entry. The others give once, few or many, or a class for an expanded clone.

abundance: .; d_gene: TRBD2; len: 19; v_gene: TRBV14; j_gene: TRBJ2-1; CDR3aa: CASSQAIGLAGGLYNEQFF; CDR3nt: TGTGCCAGCAGCCAAGCTATCGGACTAGCGGGAGGCCTCTACAATGAGCAGTTCTTC
abundance: .; d_gene: TRBD2; len: 12; v_gene: TRBV30; j_gene: TRBJ2-7; CDR3aa: CAWSRGGNEQYF; CDR3nt: TGTGCCTGGAGTCGGGGGGGGAACGAGCAGTACTTC
abundance: .; d_gene: TRBD1; len: 16; v_gene: TRBV19; j_gene: TRBJ1-1; CDR3aa: CASSRNQGQRNTEAFF; CDR3nt: TGTGCCAGTAGTCGAAACCAGGGACAGCGAAACACTGAAGCTTTCTTT
abundance: .; d_gene: TRBD2; len: 18; v_gene: TRBV7-6; j_gene: TRBJ2-7; CDR3aa: CASSQLAGGLPPPTEQYF; CDR3nt: TGTGCCAGCAGCCAACTAGCGGGGGGTCTTCCCCCTCCTACCGAGCAGTACTTC
abundance: .; d_gene: .; len: 18; v_gene: TRBV7-8; j_gene: TRBJ1-3; CDR3aa: CASSPPVSGDDSGNTIYF; CDR3nt: TGTGCCAGCAGCCCCCCCGTGTCGGGTGACGACTCTGGAAACACCATATATTTT
abundance: once; d_gene: .; len: 13; v_gene: TRBV6-5; j_gene: TRBJ1-1; CDR3aa: CASSYNRGTEAFF; CDR3nt: TGTGCCAGCAGTTACAATAGGGGGACTGAAGCTTTCTTT
abundance: once; d_gene: .; len: 15; v_gene: TRBV19; j_gene: TRBJ1-2; CDR3aa: CASSSGTLANYGYTF; CDR3nt: TGTGCCAGTAGTAGCGGGACCTTAGCTAACTATGGCTACACCTTC
abundance: few; d_gene: .; len: 12; v_gene: TRBV6-2/TRBV6-3; j_gene: TRBJ2-7; CDR3aa: CASSSRDYEQYF; CDR3nt: TGTGCCAGCAGTTCTCGGGACTACGAGCAGTACTTC
abundance: .; d_gene: .; len: 13; v_gene: TRBV19; j_gene: TRBJ1-1; CDR3aa: CASTIRGNTEAFF; CDR3nt: TGTGCCAGTACCATACGGGGGAACACTGAAGCTTTCTTT
abundance: .; d_gene: TRBD2; len: 15; v_gene: TRBV9; j_gene: TRBJ2-7; CDR3aa: CASSVGLAGVYEQYF; CDR3nt: TGTGCCAGCAGCGTGGGACTAGCGGGAGTCTACGAGCAGTACTTC
abundance: few; d_gene: .; len: 16; v_gene: TRBV3-1/TRBV3-2; j_gene: TRBJ1-1; CDR3aa: CASSPMATRGNTEAFF; CDR3nt: TGTGCCAGCAGCCCGATGGCTACAAGGGGGAACACTGAAGCTTTCTTT
abundance: .; d_gene: .; len: 15; v_gene: TRBV29-1; j_gene: TRBJ1-1; CDR3aa: CSVDPLGQGNTEAFF; CDR3nt: TGCAGCGTCGATCCGCTTGGGCAGGGGAACACTGAAGCTTTCTTT
abundance: few; d_gene: .; len: 14; v_gene: TRBV5-6; j_gene: TRBJ2-1; CDR3aa: CASSLWNRNNEQFF; CDR3nt: TGTGCCAGCAGCTTGTGGAACAGAAACAATGAGCAGTTCTTC
abundance: .; d_gene: .; len: 12; v_gene: TRBV30; j_gene: TRBJ1-1; CDR3aa: CAWSMVATEAFF; CDR3nt: TGTGCCTGGAGTATGGTAGCCACTGAAGCTTTCTTT
abundance: .; d_gene: .; len: 11; v_gene: TRBV29-1; j_gene: TRBJ1-4; CDR3aa: CSVEAAGELFF; CDR3nt: TGCAGCGTTGAAGCCGCCGGGGAACTGTTTTTT
abundance: once; d_gene: TRBD2; len: 18; v_gene: TRBV19; j_gene: TRBJ2-3; CDR3aa: CASKVSSGRAESTDTQYF; CDR3nt: TGTGCCAGTAAGGTCTCTAGCGGGAGGGCCGAATCCACAGATACGCAGTATTTT
abundance: .; d_gene: TRBD2; len: 20; v_gene: TRBV2; j_gene: TRBJ2-1; CDR3aa: CASSDPGRLAGGRPYNEQFF; CDR3nt: TGTGCCAGCAGTGACCCGGGGAGACTAGCGGGAGGGCGCCCCTACAATGAGCAGTTCTTC
abundance: .; d_gene: TRBD1; len: 17; v_gene: TRBV27; j_gene: TRBJ2-2; CDR3aa: CASSLLGQGAGTGELFF; CDR3nt: TGTGCCAGCAGTTTATTGGGACAGGGGGCTGGAACCGGGGAGCTGTTTTTT
abundance: once; d_gene: TRBD2; len: 16; v_gene: TRBV4-1; j_gene: TRBJ2-1; CDR3aa: CASSQRLAGGINEQFF; CDR3nt: TGCGCCAGCAGCCAAAGACTAGCGGGAGGGATTAATGAGCAGTTCTTC
abundance: .; d_gene: .; len: 13; v_gene: TRBV10-1; j_gene: TRBJ1-2; CDR3aa: CASSPNRVWGYTF; CDR3nt: TGCGCCAGCAGCCCCAACAGGGTCTGGGGCTACACCTTC
abundance: .; d_gene: .; len: 14; v_gene: TRBV10-1; j_gene: TRBJ2-3; CDR3aa: CASATSIATDTQYF; CDR3nt: TGCGCCAGTGCGACTAGTATCGCGACAGATACGCAGTATTTT
abundance: .; d_gene: .; len: 18; v_gene: TRBV19; j_gene: TRBJ2-5; CDR3aa: CASSIGGVRVHLEETQYF; CDR3nt: TGTGCCAGTAGTATAGGGGGGGTGAGGGTACACCTGGAAGAGACCCAGTACTTC
abundance: .; d_gene: .; len: 14; v_gene: TRBV30; j_gene: TRBJ2-2; CDR3aa: CAWSRQAQAGELFF; CDR3nt: TGTGCCTGGAGTCGACAAGCCCAAGCCGGGGAGCTGTTTTTT
abundance: few; d_gene: TRBD2; len: 14; v_gene: TRBV15; j_gene: TRBJ2-3; CDR3aa: CATRLAGHTDTQYF; CDR3nt: TGTGCCACCCGACTAGCGGGCCACACAGATACGCAGTATTTT
abundance: .; d_gene: .; len: 14; v_gene: TRBV7-3; j_gene: TRBJ1-5; CDR3aa: CASSLSQGNQPQHF; CDR3nt: TGTGCCAGCAGCTTGAGCCAGGGGAATCAGCCCCAGCATTTT
abundance: .; d_gene: .; len: 13; v_gene: TRBV12-2; j_gene: TRBJ2-5; CDR3aa: CASRSTGKETQYF; CDR3nt: TGTGCAAGTCGCTCTACAGGGAAAGAGACCCAGTACTTC
abundance: .; d_gene: TRBD1; len: 17; v_gene: TRBV19; j_gene: TRBJ2-1; CDR3aa: CASSKKSGQGNYNEQFF; CDR3nt: TGTGCCAGTAGTAAAAAGAGCGGACAGGGGAATTACAATGAGCAGTTCTTC
abundance: .; d_gene: .; len: 13; v_gene: TRBV7-3; j_gene: TRBJ2-5; CDR3aa: CASSQGHGETQYF; CDR3nt: TGTGCCAGCAGCCAAGGACATGGGGAGACCCAGTACTTC
abundance: .; d_gene: TRBD2; len: 14; v_gene: TRBV5-1; j_gene: TRBJ2-1; CDR3aa: CASSSGTSDNEQFF; CDR3nt: TGCGCCAGCAGCTCCGGGACTAGCGACAATGAGCAGTTCTTC
abundance: .; d_gene: .; len: 15; v_gene: TRBV19; j_gene: TRBJ1-5; CDR3aa: CASRGSDYSNQPQHF; CDR3nt: TGTGCCAGTAGAGGCTCAGACTATAGCAATCAGCCCCAGCATTTT
abundance: .; d_gene: .; len: 14; v_gene: TRBV18; j_gene: TRBJ2-7; CDR3aa: CASSPSLESYEQYF; CDR3nt: TGTGCCAGCTCACCTTCCTTAGAGTCCTACGAGCAGTACTTC
abundance: .; d_gene: TRBD1; len: 15; v_gene: TRBV2; j_gene: TRBJ1-5; CDR3aa: CASSTDRGHNQPQHF; CDR3nt: TGTGCCAGCAGTACGGACAGGGGGCACAATCAGCCCCAGCATTTT
abundance: few; d_gene: .; len: 14; v_gene: TRBV5-1; j_gene: TRBJ2-7; CDR3aa: CASSFDSSSYEQYF; CDR3nt: TGCGCCAGCAGCTTCGACTCCAGCTCCTACGAGCAGTACTTC
abundance: few; d_gene: .; len: 15; v_gene: TRBV11-2; j_gene: TRBJ2-2; CDR3aa: CASGSRRSNTGELFF; CDR3nt: TGTGCCAGCGGCTCTAGACGCTCGAACACCGGGGAGCTGTTTTTT
abundance: .; d_gene: .; len: 15; v_gene: TRBV7-9; j_gene: TRBJ1-6; CDR3aa: CASSFGSSYNSPLHF; CDR3nt: TGTGCCAGCAGCTTCGGGAGCTCCTATAATTCACCCCTCCACTTT
abundance: .; d_gene: .; len: 13; v_gene: TRBV11-2; j_gene: TRBJ2-1; CDR3aa: CASSLGPPNEQFF; CDR3nt: TGTGCCAGCAGCTTAGGTCCTCCTAATGAGCAGTTCTTC
abundance: few; d_gene: .; len: 13; v_gene: TRBV7-2; j_gene: TRBJ2-1; CDR3aa: CASSLDSNNEQFF; CDR3nt: TGTGCCAGCAGCTTAGACAGCAACAATGAGCAGTTCTTC
abundance: few; d_gene: TRBD1; len: 16; v_gene: TRBV10-3; j_gene: TRBJ1-5; CDR3aa: CAISESGTGGNQPQHF; CDR3nt: TGTGCCATCAGTGAGTCGGGGACAGGGGGCAATCAGCCCCAGCATTTT
abundance: few; d_gene: .; len: 13; v_gene: TRBV19; j_gene: TRBJ2-7; CDR3aa: CASSSTSLNEQYF; CDR3nt: TGTGCCAGTAGTTCGACTAGTCTCAACGAGCAGTACTTC
abundance: .; d_gene: TRBD2; len: 16; v_gene: TRBV10-3; j_gene: TRBJ2-1; CDR3aa: CAISESTSVTNNEQFF; CDR3nt: TGTGCCATCAGTGAGTCGACTAGCGTAACCAACAATGAGCAGTTCTTC
abundance: .; d_gene: .; len: 15; v_gene: TRBV3-1/TRBV3-2; j_gene: TRBJ2-1; CDR3aa: CASSQGGYGRNEQFF; CDR3nt: TGTGCCAGCAGCCAAGGGGGGTATGGGAGGAATGAGCAGTTCTTC
abundance: .; d_gene: .; len: 15; v_gene: TRBV25-1; j_gene: TRBJ1-1; CDR3aa: CASSEFTGPNTEAFF; CDR3nt: TGTGCCAGCAGTGAATTCACAGGCCCTAACACTGAAGCTTTCTTT
abundance: .; d_gene: .; len: 14; v_gene: TRBV14; j_gene: TRBJ2-5; CDR3aa: CASSRWDNQETQYF; CDR3nt: TGTGCCAGCAGCCGCTGGGACAACCAAGAGACCCAGTACTTC
abundance: .; d_gene: .; len: 15; v_gene: TRBV9; j_gene: TRBJ2-3; CDR3aa: CASSVLPISTDTQYF; CDR3nt: TGTGCCAGCAGCGTACTCCCTATTAGCACAGATACGCAGTATTTT
abundance: .; d_gene: .; len: 13; v_gene: TRBV5-1; j_gene: TRBJ1-2; CDR3aa: CASSLDRVYGYTF; CDR3nt: TGCGCCAGCAGCTTGGACAGGGTGTATGGCTACACCTTC
abundance: few; d_gene: .; len: 15; v_gene: TRBV6-2/TRBV6-3; j_gene: TRBJ1-1; CDR3aa: CASSYPRGWGTEAFF; CDR3nt: TGTGCCAGCAGTTACCCCAGGGGTTGGGGCACTGAAGCTTTCTTT
abundance: .; d_gene: .; len: 15; v_gene: TRBV2; j_gene: TRBJ2-7; CDR3aa: CASTTLGQGNYEQYF; CDR3nt: TGTGCCAGCACCACCCTCGGGCAGGGGAACTACGAGCAGTACTTC
abundance: .; d_gene: .; len: 16; v_gene: TRBV3-1/TRBV3-2; j_gene: TRBJ1-3; CDR3aa: CASSQDLQGSGNTIYF; CDR3nt: TGTGCCAGCAGCCAAGATCTTCAGGGGTCTGGAAACACCATATATTTT
abundance: .; d_gene: TRBD1; len: 13; v_gene: TRBV10-3; j_gene: TRBJ2-7; CDR3aa: CAIRRGQGYEQYF; CDR3nt: TGTGCCATCAGACGGGGACAGGGCTACGAGCAGTACTTC
abundance: .; d_gene: .; len: 17; v_gene: TRBV5-1; j_gene: TRBJ2-1; CDR3aa: CASSLGYPDGGNNEQFF; CDR3nt: TGCGCCAGCAGCTTGGGTTACCCTGACGGGGGTAACAATGAGCAGTTCTTC
abundance: .; d_gene: .; len: 14; v_gene: TRBV20-1; j_gene: TRBJ2-7; CDR3aa: CSASNPNSGYEQYF; CDR3nt: TGCAGTGCTAGTAACCCGAACTCAGGGTACGAGCAGTACTTC
abundance: .; d_gene: TRBD1; len: 15; v_gene: TRBV4-1; j_gene: TRBJ1-2; CDR3aa: CASSQGHEGAKGYTF; CDR3nt: TGCGCCAGCAGCCAAGGGCATGAGGGGGCCAAAGGCTACACCTTC
abundance: .; d_gene: TRBD2; len: 14; v_gene: TRBV30; j_gene: TRBJ2-1; CDR3aa: CAWSVLAGYNEQFF; CDR3nt: TGTGCCTGGAGTGTCTTAGCGGGGTACAATGAGCAGTTCTTC
abundance: few; d_gene: TRBD1; len: 16; v_gene: TRBV5-1; j_gene: TRBJ1-4; CDR3aa: CASSLTGEPTNEKLFF; CDR3nt: TGCGCCAGCAGCTTGACAGGGGAACCAACTAATGAAAAACTGTTTTTT
abundance: .; d_gene: .; len: 14; v_gene: TRBV11-3; j_gene: TRBJ2-4; CDR3aa: CASSQAGRGNIQYF; CDR3nt: TGTGCCAGCAGCCAAGCCGGCAGGGGAAACATTCAGTACTTC
abundance: .; d_gene: .; len: 14; v_gene: TRBV7-2; j_gene: TRBJ1-2; CDR3aa: CASSLALAGMDYTF; CDR3nt: TGTGCCAGCAGCTTAGCGCTGGCAGGGATGGACTACACCTTC
abundance: .; d_gene: .; len: 14; v_gene: TRBV5-1; j_gene: TRBJ2-5; CDR3aa: CASQNGGGWETQYF; CDR3nt: TGCGCCAGCCAAAACGGAGGGGGCTGGGAGACCCAGTACTTC
abundance: .; d_gene: TRBD1; len: 14; v_gene: TRBV2; j_gene: TRBJ2-5; CDR3aa: CASRTGGAGQTQYF; CDR3nt: TGTGCCAGCAGGACAGGGGGCGCTGGGCAGACCCAGTACTTC
abundance: .; d_gene: TRBD2; len: 13; v_gene: TRBV10-1; j_gene: TRBJ2-3; CDR3aa: CASNRGGADTQYF; CDR3nt: TGCGCCAGCAACCGGGGGGGGGCAGATACGCAGTATTTT
abundance: .; d_gene: TRBD1; len: 15; v_gene: TRBV19; j_gene: TRBJ1-5; CDR3aa: CASSSVGQGWEPQHF; CDR3nt: TGTGCCAGTAGTTCGGTGGGACAGGGGTGGGAGCCCCAGCATTTT